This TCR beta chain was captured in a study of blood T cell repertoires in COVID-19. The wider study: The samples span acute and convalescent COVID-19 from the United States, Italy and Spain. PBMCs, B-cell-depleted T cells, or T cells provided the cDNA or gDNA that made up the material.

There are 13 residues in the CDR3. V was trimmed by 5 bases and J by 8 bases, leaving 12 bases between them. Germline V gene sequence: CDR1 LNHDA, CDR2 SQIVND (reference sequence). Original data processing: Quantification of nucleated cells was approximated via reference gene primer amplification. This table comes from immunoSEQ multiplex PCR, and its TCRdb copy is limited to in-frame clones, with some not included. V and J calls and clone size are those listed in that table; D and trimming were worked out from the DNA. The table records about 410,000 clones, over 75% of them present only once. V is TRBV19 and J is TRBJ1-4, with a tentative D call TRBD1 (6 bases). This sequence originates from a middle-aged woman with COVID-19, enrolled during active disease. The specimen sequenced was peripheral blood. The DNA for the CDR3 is TGTGCCAGTAGTGGAACAGGGTTGGAAAAACTGTTTTTT. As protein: CASSGTGLEKLFF.